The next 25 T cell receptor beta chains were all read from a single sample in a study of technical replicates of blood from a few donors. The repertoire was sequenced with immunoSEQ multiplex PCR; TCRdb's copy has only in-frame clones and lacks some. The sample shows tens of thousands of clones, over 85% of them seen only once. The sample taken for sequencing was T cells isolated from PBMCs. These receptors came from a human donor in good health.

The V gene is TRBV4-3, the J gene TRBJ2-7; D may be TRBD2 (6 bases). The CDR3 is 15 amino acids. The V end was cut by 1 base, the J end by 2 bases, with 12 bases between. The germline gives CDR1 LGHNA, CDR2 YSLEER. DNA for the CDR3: TGCGCCAGCAGCCAAGCATTAGGCGGGGCCTACGAGCAGTACTTC. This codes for CASSQALGGAYEQYF.

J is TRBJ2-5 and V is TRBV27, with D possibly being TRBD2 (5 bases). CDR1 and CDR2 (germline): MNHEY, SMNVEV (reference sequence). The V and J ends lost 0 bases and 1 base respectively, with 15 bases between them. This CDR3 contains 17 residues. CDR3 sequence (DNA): TGTGCCAGCAGTTTATCGACCATGGGTAGCGTCCAAGAGACCCAGTACTTC. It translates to CASSLSTMGSVQETQYF.

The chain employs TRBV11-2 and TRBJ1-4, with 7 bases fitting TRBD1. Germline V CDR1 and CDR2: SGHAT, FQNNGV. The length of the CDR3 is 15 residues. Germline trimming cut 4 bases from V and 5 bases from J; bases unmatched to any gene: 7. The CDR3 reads CASSSWTGLNEKLFF. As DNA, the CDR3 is TGTGCCAGCAGCTCATGGACAGGATTGAATGAAAAACTGTTTTTT.

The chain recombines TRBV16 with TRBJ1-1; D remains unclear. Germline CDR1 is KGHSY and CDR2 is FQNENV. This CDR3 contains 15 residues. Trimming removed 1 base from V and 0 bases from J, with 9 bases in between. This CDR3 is CASSQFSGMNTEAFF. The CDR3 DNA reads TGTGCCAGCAGCCAATTTTCCGGGATGAACACTGAAGCTTTCTTT.

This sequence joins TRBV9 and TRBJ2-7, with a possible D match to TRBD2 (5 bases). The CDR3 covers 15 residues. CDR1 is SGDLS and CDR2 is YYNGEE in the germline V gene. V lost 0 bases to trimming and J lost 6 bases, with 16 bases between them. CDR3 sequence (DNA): TGTGCCAGCAGCGTAGACCAACTAGAAGTTAGCGAGCAGTACTTC. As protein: CASSVDQLEVSEQYF.

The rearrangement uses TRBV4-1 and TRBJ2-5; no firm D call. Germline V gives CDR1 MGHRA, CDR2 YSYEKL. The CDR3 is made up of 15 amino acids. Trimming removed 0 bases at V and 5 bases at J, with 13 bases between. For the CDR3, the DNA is TGCGCCAGCAGCCAAGATGAGTGGGCCCAGGAGACCCAGTACTTC. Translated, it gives CASSQDEWAQETQYF.

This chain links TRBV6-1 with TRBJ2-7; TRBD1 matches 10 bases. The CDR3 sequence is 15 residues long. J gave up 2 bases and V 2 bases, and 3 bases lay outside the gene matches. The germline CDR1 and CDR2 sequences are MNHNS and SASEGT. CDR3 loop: CASSEWGQGTYEQYF. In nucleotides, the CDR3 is TGTGCCAGCAGTGAATGGGGACAGGGGACCTACGAGCAGTACTTC.

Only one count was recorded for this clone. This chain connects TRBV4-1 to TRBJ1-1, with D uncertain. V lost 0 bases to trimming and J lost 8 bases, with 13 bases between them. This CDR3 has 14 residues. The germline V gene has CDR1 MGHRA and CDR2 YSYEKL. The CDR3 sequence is CASSQDQGRVEAFF. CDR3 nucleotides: TGCGCCAGCAGCCAAGATCAAGGGAGGGTGGAAGCTTTCTTT.

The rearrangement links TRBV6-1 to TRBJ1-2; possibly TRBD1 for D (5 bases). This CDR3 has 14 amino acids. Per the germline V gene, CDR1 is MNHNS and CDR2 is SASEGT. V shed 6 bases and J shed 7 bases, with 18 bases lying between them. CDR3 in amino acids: CASRDGRAYPGYTF. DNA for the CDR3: TGTGCCAGCAGGGATGGCAGGGCTTATCCTGGCTACACCTTC.

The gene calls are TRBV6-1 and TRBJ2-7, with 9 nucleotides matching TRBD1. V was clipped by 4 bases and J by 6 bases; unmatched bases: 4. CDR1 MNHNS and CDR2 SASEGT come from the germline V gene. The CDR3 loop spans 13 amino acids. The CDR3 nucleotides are TGTGCCAGCAGTGGACAGGGGGGGAGCGAGCAGTACTTC. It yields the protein CASSGQGGSEQYF.

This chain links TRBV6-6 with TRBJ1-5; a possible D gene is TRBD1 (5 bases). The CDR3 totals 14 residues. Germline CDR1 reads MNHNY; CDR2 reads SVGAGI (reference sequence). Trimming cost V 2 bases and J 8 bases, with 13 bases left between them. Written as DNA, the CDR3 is TGTGCCAGCAGTTACAGGGGCGCAATAGAGCCCCAGCATTTT. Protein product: CASSYRGAIEPQHF.

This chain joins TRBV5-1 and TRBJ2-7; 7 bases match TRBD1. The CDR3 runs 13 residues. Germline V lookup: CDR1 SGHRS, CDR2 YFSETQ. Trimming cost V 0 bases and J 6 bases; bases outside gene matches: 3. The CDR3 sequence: CASSLATGVEQYF. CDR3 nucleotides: TGCGCCAGCAGCTTGGCCACAGGGGTCGAGCAGTACTTC.

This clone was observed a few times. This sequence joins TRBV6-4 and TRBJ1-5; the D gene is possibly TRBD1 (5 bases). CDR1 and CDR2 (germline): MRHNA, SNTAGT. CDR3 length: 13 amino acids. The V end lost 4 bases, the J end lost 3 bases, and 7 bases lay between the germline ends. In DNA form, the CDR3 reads TGTGCCAGCAGTGCGGACATCAATCAGCCCCAGCATTTT. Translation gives CASSADINQPQHF.

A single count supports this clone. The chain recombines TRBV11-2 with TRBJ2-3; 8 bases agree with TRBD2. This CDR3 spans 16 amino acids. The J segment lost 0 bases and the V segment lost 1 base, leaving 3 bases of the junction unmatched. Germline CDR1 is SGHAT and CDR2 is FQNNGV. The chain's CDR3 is CASSLGTSRSTDTQYF. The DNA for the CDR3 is TGTGCCAGCAGCTTAGGGACTAGCAGGAGCACAGATACGCAGTATTTT.

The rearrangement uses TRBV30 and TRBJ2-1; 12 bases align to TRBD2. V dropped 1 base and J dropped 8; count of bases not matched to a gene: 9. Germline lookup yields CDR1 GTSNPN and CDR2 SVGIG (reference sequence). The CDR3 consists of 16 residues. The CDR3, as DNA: TGTGCCTGGAGTGGATTATGGACTAGCGGGAAGTATGAGCAGTTCTTC. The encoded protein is CAWSGLWTSGKYEQFF.

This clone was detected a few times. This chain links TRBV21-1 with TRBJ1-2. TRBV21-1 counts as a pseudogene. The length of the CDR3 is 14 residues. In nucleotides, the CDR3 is TGTGCCAGCAGCAAAGTCGGGAGGGGGCGCGGCTACACCTTC. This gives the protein CASSKVGRGRGYTF.

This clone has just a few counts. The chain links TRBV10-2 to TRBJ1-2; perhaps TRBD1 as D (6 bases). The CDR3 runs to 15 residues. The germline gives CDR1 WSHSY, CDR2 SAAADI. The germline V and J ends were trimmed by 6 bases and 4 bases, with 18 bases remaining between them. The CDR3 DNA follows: TGCGCCAGCAGCCTCAGGGGTTTTGGGTCCTATGGCTACACCTTC. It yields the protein CASSLRGFGSYGYTF.

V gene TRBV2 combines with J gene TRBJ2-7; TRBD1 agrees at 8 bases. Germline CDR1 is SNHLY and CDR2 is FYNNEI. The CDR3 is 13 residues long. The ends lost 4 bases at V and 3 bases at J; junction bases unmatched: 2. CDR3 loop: CASSGTGGYEQYF. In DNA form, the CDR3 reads TGTGCCAGCAGTGGTACAGGGGGCTACGAGCAGTACTTC. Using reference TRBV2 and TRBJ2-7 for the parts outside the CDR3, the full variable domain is EPEVTQTPSHQVTQMGQEVILRCVPISNHLYFYWYRQILGQKVEFLVSFYNNEISEKSEIFDDQFSVERPDGSNFTLKIRSTKLEDSAMYFCASSGTGGYEQYFGPGTRLTVT.

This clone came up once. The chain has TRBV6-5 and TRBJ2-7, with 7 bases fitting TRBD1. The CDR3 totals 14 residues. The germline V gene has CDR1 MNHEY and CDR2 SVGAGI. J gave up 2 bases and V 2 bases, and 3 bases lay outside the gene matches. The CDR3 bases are TGTGCCAGCAGTTACGAGGGACAGACCTACGAGCAGTACTTC. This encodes CASSYEGQTYEQYF.

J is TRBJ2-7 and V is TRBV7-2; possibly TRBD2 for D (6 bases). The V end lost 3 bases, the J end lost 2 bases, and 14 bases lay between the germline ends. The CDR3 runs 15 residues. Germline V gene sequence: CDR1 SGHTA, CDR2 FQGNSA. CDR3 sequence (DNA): TGTGCCAGCAGCTTGGGGCCCGGCGGGACCTACGAGCAGTACTTC. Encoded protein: CASSLGPGGTYEQYF.

CDR3 in amino acids: CASSGGRGVWELFF. Here the CDR3 DNA reads TGTGCCAGCAGTGGGGGGAGAGGAGTTTGGGAGCTGTTTTTT. The V and J genes are TRBV6-5 and TRBJ2-2, with D possibly being TRBD2 (6 bases). This CDR3 has 14 residues. V was shortened by 5 bases and J by 9 bases, with 16 bases between the two germline ends. CDR1 MNHEY and CDR2 SVGAGI come from the germline V gene.

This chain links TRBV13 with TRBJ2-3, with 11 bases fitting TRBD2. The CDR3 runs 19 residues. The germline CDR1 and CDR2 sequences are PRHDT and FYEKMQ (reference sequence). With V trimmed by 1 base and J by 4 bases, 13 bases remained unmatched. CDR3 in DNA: TGTGCCAGCAGCTTAGAGGGCCTAGCGGGAGGTTTAGGGGCAGATACGCAGTATTTT. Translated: CASSLEGLAGGLGADTQYF.

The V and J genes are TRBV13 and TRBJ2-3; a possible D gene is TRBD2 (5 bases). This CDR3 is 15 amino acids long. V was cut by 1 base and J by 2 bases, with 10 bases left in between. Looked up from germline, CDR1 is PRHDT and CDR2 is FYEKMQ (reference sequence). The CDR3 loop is CASSLAASSTDTQYF. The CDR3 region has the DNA TGTGCCAGCAGCTTAGCTGCTAGCTCCACAGATACGCAGTATTTT. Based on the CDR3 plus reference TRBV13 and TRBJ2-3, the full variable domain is AAGVIQSPRHLIKEKRETATLKCYPIPRHDTVYWYQQGPGQDPQFLISFYEKMQSDKGSIPDRFSAQQFSDYHSELNMSSLELGDSALYFCASSLAASSTDTQYFGPGTRLTVL.

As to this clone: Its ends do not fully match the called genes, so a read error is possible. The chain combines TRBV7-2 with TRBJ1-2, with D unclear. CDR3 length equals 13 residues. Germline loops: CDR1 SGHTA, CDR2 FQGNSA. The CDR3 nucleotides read TGTGCCAGCAGATCCGGACTGAACTCTGGCTACACCTTC. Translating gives CASRSGLNSGYTF.

The CDR3: CASRQTLAGVHNEQFF. The CDR3 coding sequence is TGTGCCAGCAGGCAGACGCTAGCGGGAGTACACAATGAGCAGTTCTTC. V gene TRBV6-6 combines with J gene TRBJ2-1; 10 bases align to TRBD2. Germline V lookup: CDR1 MNHNY, CDR2 SVGAGI (reference sequence). The CDR3 totals 16 residues. Trimming at V came to 6 bases and at J to 5 bases, leaving 10 bases not matched to a gene.